This TCR beta chain was captured by sequencing in a study of blood T cell repertoires in COVID-19. The overall study: The samples span acute and convalescent COVID-19 from the United States, Italy and Spain.

Participants came from roughly 25 US areas, aged about 18 to 89 years. The recovered donors of Cohort 3 showed two negative PCRs, clearance, or symptom resolution. Germline V gene data show CDR1 as SNHLY and CDR2 as FYNNEI. Deletions cut 5 bases from V and 2 bases from J, with 15 bases between. The CDR3 extends over 15 amino acids. Authors' methods: It was from reference gene primer amplification that nucleated cell counts were estimated. Generated by immunoSEQ multiplex PCR, the TCRdb table keeps only in-frame clones and is missing some. The V and J calls and clone size were taken over from that table, and D and trimming were inferred from the DNA. The sample shows 300,000 or so clones, around 86% of them seen only once.

This TCR came from a woman in her late teens or twenties who had recovered from COVID-19. Sequences were obtained from PBMCs or T cells enriched from blood (not recorded which). This rearrangement joins TRBV2 to TRBJ1-2; weak D call: TRBD1 (6 bases). Here the CDR3 DNA reads TGTGCCAGCAGTTTTACCCGGGACAACAACTATGGCTACACCTTC. It yields the protein CASSFTRDNNYGYTF.